The present T cell receptor (beta chain) was sequenced within a study of T cells in Graves' hyperthyroidism and ophthalmopathy (dated by TCRdb to about 2019). In terms of the full investigation: Peripheral blood samples were taken at initial diagnosis, before any treatment was given. TCR V-J signatures able to tell the groups apart were searched for in a discovery cohort of 90 to 100 patients, of whom approximately 40 had Graves' ophthalmopathy and about 60 had stable Graves' hyperthyroidism. Prospective prediction of ophthalmopathy was tested in an independent validation cohort of 18 to 20 hyperthyroidism patients and 17 patients who later progressed to ophthalmopathy. For training and testing, the approximately 97 patients in the discovery cohort were randomly divided in a 7:3 ratio. The study also compared thyroid tissue and blood T-cell repertoires from about 6 Graves' hyperthyroidism patients. Once sampling was done, hyperthyroidism patients were given methimazole at a starting dose of 30 mg daily, whereas ophthalmopathy patients were given high-dose intravenous methylprednisolone. The paper describes TCR Vbeta CDR3 sequencing of 130 to 150 peripheral blood samples, made up of 43 ophthalmopathy patients, some 76 hyperthyroidism patients and 17 progressor patients. The research as a whole found: Most expanded thyroid clonotypes (frequency above 0.001) were also detected in blood, suggesting blood repertoires may reflect thyroid immune responses. A 13 V-J signature model separated ophthalmopathy from stable hyperthyroidism, with around 91% sensitivity and 81% to 82% specificity in cross-validation and 80%/75% in testing. Sample size was not statistically predetermined, and investigators were not blinded to group allocation. In validation, the model predicted progression to ophthalmopathy a median of roughly 6.2 months before onset, with about 70% sensitivity and 72.22% specificity.

The TCR beta CDR3 regions were amplified from the RNA transcripts. The first round of RT-PCR for the TCR CDR3 was performed with the HTBI primer set and the Qiagen OneStep RT-PCR kit. Libraries were constructed in a second round of multiplex PCR, after which size selection and purification were carried out. Libraries were sequenced paired-end with 100 bp reads on an Illumina HiSeq2000. On the study's bioinformatics: SOAPnuke was used to process the raw data, with reads discarded if the reads contained adapters or uncalled bases, had a mean Phred below 15, or lacked an exact constant-primer or identifier match. High-quality paired reads were merged with COPE v1.2.5, and unique nucleotide sequences were defined as clonotypes. MiTCR v1.1 was used to align the clonotypes against IMGT TRBV, TRBD and TRBJ reference segments. Analysis was restricted to V-J combinations with a frequency above 0.0001, which covered roughly 99% of repertoires. The TCS score was defined as F50 (clonal expansion) divided by E x V (chaos), with BLOSUM62-based TCRdist calculated between CDR3 peptides within each V-J. Welch's t-statistics and random forest reduced approximately 520 V-J features to 13, which were used in a naive Bayes classifier (R e1071). TCRdb reran the public reads through fastp at Q25 and MiXCR, keeping productive beta chains. Identical CDR3 protein sequences are pooled into one entry, listed with their most common genes and DNA. These V and J calls originate from TCRdb's pipeline instead of the authors' own analysis. The sample yields 500,000 or so distinct CDR3 sequences; 15% to 20% were counted once. 17% of the sample is held by the ten biggest clonotypes.

Ophthalmopathy patients had moderately to severely active disease, with a Clinical Activity Score of 3 or more, a NOSPECS grade of 4 or more, and a disease duration of less than 3 months. Exclusion was applied to patients with uncontrolled infections, other autoimmune diseases, pregnancy or lactation. Diagnoses were established on the basis of clinical symptoms, serum thyroxine and TRAb, thyroid ultrasound, and orbital computed tomography. PBMCs were separated from around 9.1 ml of fresh peripheral blood using Ficoll-Paque density gradient centrifugation. Total RNA was extracted with Trizol reagent, and quality was checked on an Agilent 2100 Bioanalyzer. V loses 5 bases, J loses 2 bases, and the germline ends lie 14 bases apart. The CDR3 spans 15 residues, from the cysteine through the phenylalanine. Solely the CDR3 DNA is kept, with 45 bases framed from the first base. From a lookup of the germline V gene, CDR1 and CDR2 are MGHDK and SYGVNS.

Worth noting for this clonotype: Its antigen remains undetermined. No base quality values were provided; no much bigger clone lies one nucleotide off.

The chain employs TRBV25-1 and TRBJ2-3, with no confidently assigned D gene. The sequenced sample was blood. This clonotype originated in a woman under 30 with Graves' ophthalmopathy. The base sequence is TGTGCCAGCAGTCTTCTAACGGATCACACAGATACGCAGTATTTT. This encodes CASSLLTDHTDTQYF. Where the CDR3 stops, the reference TRBV25-1 and TRBJ2-3 genes take over; the full variable domain is EADIYQTPRYLVIGTGKKITLECSQTMGHDKMYWYQQDPGMELHLIHYSYGVNSTEKGDLSSESTVSRIRTEHFPLTLESARPSHTSQYLCASSLLTDHTDTQYFGPGTRLTVL.